These 20 T cell receptor beta chains were all obtained from the same sample, sequenced in a study of pediatric ulcerative colitis. TCRdb keeps only in-frame clones here, not all; method: immunoSEQ multiplex PCR. The table includes 30,000 to 40,000 clones, about 81% detected once. The rectum was sampled with one to two pinch biopsies at colonoscopy. Sequenced material: gut tissue. These receptors all come from a boy aged 5-17 years with mild ulcerative colitis.

The rearrangement joins TRBV6-1 to TRBJ1-2; TRBD1 agrees at 7 bases. This CDR3 contains 13 residues. CDR1 and CDR2 (germline): MNHNS, SASEGT. The V and J ends lost 4 bases and 8 bases, in that order; junction bases with no gene match: 7. The CDR3 bases are TGTGCCAGCAGTGCCTTTACAGGGGAAGGCTACACCTTC. Amino acids: CASSAFTGEGYTF.

This clone showed up just a few times. The chain joins TRBV6-1 to TRBJ1-2; tentatively, D is TRBD1 (6 bases). V was trimmed by 1 base and J by 4 bases, leaving 16 bases between them. The germline V gene encodes CDR1 MNHNS and CDR2 SASEGT. The CDR3 has 16 residues. Here the CDR3 reads CASSEGLRGAGYGYTF. Written as DNA, the CDR3 is TGTGCCAGCAGTGAAGGTTTAAGGGGGGCTGGCTATGGCTACACCTTC.

CDR3: CASSLVRADTQYF. CDR3 DNA sequence: TGTGCCAGCAGCTTAGTCCGAGCAGATACGCAGTATTTT. The chain combines TRBV11-2 with TRBJ2-3; D unclear. V lost 1 base, J lost 4 bases, and 6 bases lay in between. The CDR3 extends over 13 amino acids. Per the germline V gene, CDR1 is SGHAT and CDR2 is FQNNGV.

The rearrangement uses TRBV5-1 and TRBJ2-6; D possibly corresponds to TRBD2 (6 bases). Trimming cost V 0 bases and J 0 bases, with 16 bases left between them. This CDR3 spans 19 amino acids. Germline V gives CDR1 SGHRS, CDR2 YFSETQ. Here the CDR3 DNA reads TGCGCCAGCAGCTTGGCCGTGGGGGGAGTCCGCTCTGGGGCCAACGTCCTGACTTTC. It translates to CASSLAVGGVRSGANVLTF.

The genes are TRBV18 and TRBJ2-5; the D call may be TRBD1 or TRBD2 (6 bases each). Germline V gene sequence: CDR1 KGHSH, CDR2 LQKENI. V was cut by 0 bases and J by 1 base, with 9 bases left in between. CDR3 length equals 15 residues. Here the CDR3 reads CASSPPSGAQETQYF. In DNA form, the CDR3 reads TGTGCCAGCTCACCACCGTCGGGGGCCCAAGAGACCCAGTACTTC.

The genes are TRBV5-1 and TRBJ2-3, with 8 bases that match TRBD2. The V gene end was trimmed by 3 bases and the J gene end by 4 bases; junction bases not matched to a gene: 13. The CDR3 has 17 residues. CDR1 SGHRS and CDR2 YFSETQ come from the germline V gene. In DNA form, the CDR3 reads TGCGCCAGCAGCTCCGCCGCGGGCGGGGGGAGCGCAGATACGCAGTATTTT. Translation: CASSSAAGGGSADTQYF.

The chain employs TRBV6-6 and TRBJ1-1, with D possibly TRBD1 on 5 matching bases. V dropped 4 bases and J dropped 4 bases, with 10 bases sitting between them. Germline values: CDR1 MNHNY, CDR2 SVGAGI (reference sequence). This CDR3 comprises 13 residues. CDR3 protein: CASSFGASTEAFF. The DNA of the CDR3 is TGTGCCAGCAGTTTCGGGGCCTCCACTGAAGCTTTCTTT.

This clone was seen a few times. The genes are TRBV30 and TRBJ1-5; D perhaps matches TRBD1 (5 bases). Germline assignment: CDR1 GTSNPN and CDR2 SVGIG (reference sequence). The CDR3 has 13 amino acids. Trimming took off 5 bases at V and 3 bases at J, with 11 bases between the two ends. The CDR3 is CAWGTGYNQPQHF. In nucleotides, the CDR3 is TGTGCCTGGGGGACTGGGTACAATCAGCCCCAGCATTTT.

The chain uses TRBV5-1 and TRBJ2-7, with D uncertain. The CDR3 is 10 amino acids. V lost 2 bases and J 9 bases, leaving 6 bases between the germline ends. Germline-derived CDR1 and CDR2 are SGHRS and YFSETQ. The chain's CDR3 is CASSLDRQYF. In DNA form, the CDR3 reads TGCGCCAGCAGCTTAGACCGGCAGTACTTC. Full variable domain (missing parts from reference TRBV5-1 and TRBJ2-7): KAGVTQTPRYLIKTRGQQVTLSCSPISGHRSVSWYQQTPGQGLQFLFEYFSETQRNKGNFPGRFSGRQFSNSRSEMNVSTLELGDSALYLCASSLDRQYFGPGTRLTVT.

This clone appeared a single time. The chain carries TRBV11-2 and TRBJ1-6; TRBD1 matches 10 bases. CDR3 length: 15 amino acids. Trimming took 5 bases from V and 6 from J; bases not matched to a gene: 4. Per germline, CDR1 SGHAT and CDR2 FQNNGV. The CDR3 nucleotides read TGTGCCAGCAGCACGCGGGACAGGGGTAATTCACCCCTCCACTTT. It yields the protein CASSTRDRGNSPLHF.

The rearrangement links TRBV9 to TRBJ1-1; the match to TRBD1 covers 7 bases. CDR1 SGDLS and CDR2 YYNGEE come from the germline V gene. There are 16 residues in the CDR3. Trimming at V came to 0 bases and at J to 4 bases, leaving 9 bases not matched to a gene. Here the CDR3 DNA reads TGTGCCAGCAGCGTAGGTGACAGGGTAGGGTTCACTGAAGCTTTCTTT. Protein: CASSVGDRVGFTEAFF.

The J gene is TRBJ2-1, the V gene TRBV5-1; 11 bases map to TRBD1. Germline V CDR1 and CDR2: SGHRS, YFSETQ. V shed 5 bases and J 5 bases; nucleotides not matched to a gene: 6. The CDR3 sequence is 15 residues long. The CDR3 protein is CASRDRDRGNNEQFF. In DNA, the CDR3 is TGCGCCAGCAGGGACCGGGACAGGGGGAACAATGAGCAGTTCTTC.

The CDR3 is CASSEQWSNEQFF. In DNA, the CDR3 is TGTGCCAGCAGCGAGCAGTGGTCGAATGAGCAGTTCTTC. V is TRBV6-1 and J is TRBJ2-1; D is unclear. CDR1 is MNHNS, CDR2 SASEGT, per germline. With 6 bases removed from V and 7 bases from J, the gap between germline ends came to 13 bases. The CDR3 is 13 residues long.

The rearrangement links TRBV5-1 to TRBJ1-2; D not resolved. From germline, CDR1 is SGHRS and CDR2 YFSETQ. The CDR3 is made up of 15 amino acids. The V end was cut by 4 bases, the J end by 2 bases, with 15 bases between. CDR3 DNA: TGCGCCAGCAGCCCCCCAGCCGGGCCCAACTATGGCTACACCTTC. This gives the protein CASSPPAGPNYGYTF.

The V and J genes are TRBV4-1 and TRBJ2-1, with D perhaps being TRBD1 or TRBD2 (5 bases each). The CDR3 contains 18 residues. Trimming cost V 6 bases and J 0 bases, with 21 bases left between them. Germline values: CDR1 MGHRA, CDR2 YSYEKL. The CDR3 sequence is CASSPRGPAGSSYNEQFF. In DNA, the CDR3 is TGCGCCAGCAGTCCCCGGGGCCCCGCAGGGAGCTCCTACAATGAGCAGTTCTTC.

The V call is TRBV5-6, the J call TRBJ1-1; D is ambiguous. Per germline, CDR1 SGHDT and CDR2 YYEEEE. CDR3 length equals 15 residues. V lost 0 bases to trimming and J lost 7 bases, with 16 bases between them. The CDR3 spells CASSLGGLVNGEAFF. The CDR3 bases are TGTGCCAGCAGCTTGGGAGGGCTCGTGAACGGTGAAGCTTTCTTT. Full variable domain (missing parts from reference TRBV5-6 and TRBJ1-1): DAGVTQSPTHLIKTRGQQVTLRCSPKSGHDTVSWYQQALGQGPQFIFQYYEEEERQRGNFPDRFSGHQFPNYSSELNVNALLLGDSALYLCASSLGGLVNGEAFFGQGTRLTVV.

The gene calls are TRBV4-1 and TRBJ2-2; D remains ambiguous. V lost 0 bases, J lost 4 bases, and 12 bases lay in between. The CDR3 runs to 16 residues. Germline V lookup: CDR1 MGHRA, CDR2 YSYEKL. The CDR3: CASSQDPGDFTGELFF. CDR3 nucleotide sequence: TGCGCCAGCAGCCAAGATCCAGGCGACTTCACCGGGGAGCTGTTTTTT.

This rearrangement joins TRBV5-8 to TRBJ1-1, with D possibly matching TRBD1 (5 bases). There are 13 residues in the CDR3. V lost 7 bases to trimming and J lost 5 bases, with 15 bases between them. From germline, CDR1 is SGHTS and CDR2 YDEGEE. The CDR3 DNA reads as TGTGCCAGCGAATTGGGGGTAAGGACTGAAGCTTTCTTT. Its translation: CASELGVRTEAFF.

V gene TRBV14 combines with J gene TRBJ2-7; TRBD2 matches at 7 bases. V gave up 1 base and J gave up 6 bases; unmatched junction bases: 21. The CDR3 is 19 amino acids. CDR1 SGHDN and CDR2 FVKESK come from the germline V gene. CDR3 nucleotides: TGTGCCAGCAGCCAAGCTCTCGGTGTCACGCATATCCCGGGGGGCGAGCAGTACTTC. Its protein is CASSQALGVTHIPGGEQYF.

V and J are TRBV9 and TRBJ2-3, with D unclear. The germline V gene encodes CDR1 SGDLS and CDR2 YYNGEE. This CDR3 contains 15 residues. The V gene lost 0 bases and the J gene lost 2 bases, with 10 bases spanning the gap. This CDR3 is CASSVAGLTTDTQYF. CDR3 sequence (DNA): TGTGCCAGCAGCGTAGCTGGCCTTACCACAGATACGCAGTATTTT. The full variable domain, in which reference TRBV9 and TRBJ2-3 provide the parts outside the CDR3, is DSGVTQTPKHLITATGQRVTLRCSPRSGDLSVYWYQQSLDQGLQFLIQYYNGEERAKGNILERFSAQQFPDLHSELNLSSLELGDSALYFCASSVAGLTTDTQYFGPGTRLTVL.